The sequence of this TCR beta chain was determined in a study of blood T cell repertoires in COVID-19. Looking at the study overall: Donors in the United States, Italy and Spain gave samples during acute or convalescent COVID-19.

Original data processing: Estimates of nucleated cell counts were drawn from the amplification of reference gene primers. TCRdb's table, derived via immunoSEQ multiplex PCR, lists solely in-frame clones and lacks some. V and J calls and clone size come straight from that table; D and trimming were deduced from the DNA. The table shows roughly 70,000 clones, with 70% to 75% occurring only once. The CDR3 is 16 amino acids. Trimming removed 5 bases at V and 5 bases at J, with 22 bases between. From germline, CDR1 is SGHAT and CDR2 FQNNGV. Sequenced: peripheral blood. The rearrangement uses TRBV11-2 and TRBJ2-7, with a tentative D call TRBD2 (5 bases). The clonotype was recovered from a man aged 60 to 75 with acute or convalescent COVID-19. CDR3: CASSIGPVTTLDEQYF. The CDR3 nucleotides are TGTGCCAGCAGCATCGGACCTGTGACTACTTTGGACGAGCAGTACTTC. Combining the CDR3 with reference TRBV11-2 and TRBJ2-7 gives the whole variable domain EAGVAQSPRYKIIEKRQSVAFWCNPISGHATLYWYQQILGQGPKLLIQFQNNGVVDDSQLPKDRFSAERLKGVDSTLKIQPAKLEDSAVYLCASSIGPVTTLDEQYFGPGTRLTVT.